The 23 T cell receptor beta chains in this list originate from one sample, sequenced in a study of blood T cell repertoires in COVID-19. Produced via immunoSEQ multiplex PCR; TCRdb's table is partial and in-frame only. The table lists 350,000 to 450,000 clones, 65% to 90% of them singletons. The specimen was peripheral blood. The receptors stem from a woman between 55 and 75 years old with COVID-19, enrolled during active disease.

Written as DNA, the CDR3 is TGTGCCAGCAGGGTGGAGGGCACTGAAGCTTTCTTT. Amino acid sequence: CASRVEGTEAFF. The J gene is TRBJ1-1, the V gene TRBV10-3, with D possibly being TRBD1 (5 bases). The germline gives CDR1 ENHRY, CDR2 SYGVKD. The CDR3 runs to 12 residues. The V end was cut by 10 bases, the J end by 4 bases, with 13 bases between.

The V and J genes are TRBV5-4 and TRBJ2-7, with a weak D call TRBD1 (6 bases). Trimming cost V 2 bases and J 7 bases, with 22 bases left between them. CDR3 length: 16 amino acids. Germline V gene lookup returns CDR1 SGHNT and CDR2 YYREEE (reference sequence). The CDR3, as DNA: TGTGCCAGCAGCTTTGGGGTTGGCAGGGGAAAGAAGGAGCAGTACTTC. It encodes CASSFGVGRGKKEQYF.

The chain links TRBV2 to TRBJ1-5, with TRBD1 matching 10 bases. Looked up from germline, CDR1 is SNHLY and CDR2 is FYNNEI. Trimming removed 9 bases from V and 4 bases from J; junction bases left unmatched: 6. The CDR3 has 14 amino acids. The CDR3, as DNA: TGTGCCAGTAGCCGGGACAGGGGTAATCAGCCCCAGCATTTT. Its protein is CASSRDRGNQPQHF. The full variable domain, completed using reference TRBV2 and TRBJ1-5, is EPEVTQTPSHQVTQMGQEVILRCVPISNHLYFYWYRQILGQKVEFLVSFYNNEISEKSEIFDDQFSVERPDGSNFTLKIRSTKLEDSAMYFCASSRDRGNQPQHFGDGTRLSIL.

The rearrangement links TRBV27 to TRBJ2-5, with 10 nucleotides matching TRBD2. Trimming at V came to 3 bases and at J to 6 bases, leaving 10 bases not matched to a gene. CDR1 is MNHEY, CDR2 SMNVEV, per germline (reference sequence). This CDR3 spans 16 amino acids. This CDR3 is CASSFRSGGGLKTQYF. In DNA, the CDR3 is TGTGCCAGCAGTTTTAGAAGCGGGGGGGGATTGAAGACCCAGTACTTC.

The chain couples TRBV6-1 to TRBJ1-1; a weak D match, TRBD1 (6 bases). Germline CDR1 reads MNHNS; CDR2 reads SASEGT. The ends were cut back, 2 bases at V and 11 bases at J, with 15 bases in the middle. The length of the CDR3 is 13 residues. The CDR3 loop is CASSESGAAGAFF. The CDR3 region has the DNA TGTGCCAGCAGTGAATCAGGGGCGGCAGGGGCTTTCTTT.

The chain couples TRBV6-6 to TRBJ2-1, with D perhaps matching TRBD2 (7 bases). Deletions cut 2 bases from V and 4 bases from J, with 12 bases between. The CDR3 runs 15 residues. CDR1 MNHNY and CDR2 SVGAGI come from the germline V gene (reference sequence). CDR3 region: CASSYGGAGYNEQFF. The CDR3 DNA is TGTGCCAGCAGTTACGGGGGGGCTGGATACAATGAGCAGTTCTTC.

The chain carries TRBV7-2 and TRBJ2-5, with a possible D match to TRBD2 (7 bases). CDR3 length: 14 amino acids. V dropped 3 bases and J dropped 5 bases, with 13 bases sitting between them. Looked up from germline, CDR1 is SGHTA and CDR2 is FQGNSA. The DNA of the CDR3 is TGTGCCAGCAGCTTGGGGGGGCCTCGGGAGACCCAGTACTTC. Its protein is CASSLGGPRETQYF.

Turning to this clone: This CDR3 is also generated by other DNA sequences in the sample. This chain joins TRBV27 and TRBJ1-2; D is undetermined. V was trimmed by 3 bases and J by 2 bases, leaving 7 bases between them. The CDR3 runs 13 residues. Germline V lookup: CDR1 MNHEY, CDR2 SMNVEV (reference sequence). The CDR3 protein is CASSFEGNYGYTF. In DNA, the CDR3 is TGTGCCAGCAGTTTCGAGGGCAACTATGGCTACACCTTC.

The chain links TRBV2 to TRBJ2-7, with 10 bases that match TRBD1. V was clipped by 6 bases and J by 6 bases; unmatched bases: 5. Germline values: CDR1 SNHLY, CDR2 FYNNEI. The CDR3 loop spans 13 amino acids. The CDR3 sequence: CASRGTGAGEQYF. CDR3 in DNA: TGTGCCAGCAGGGGGACAGGGGCGGGCGAGCAGTACTTC.

The CDR3 sequence is CASSLVGQGADTQYF. The CDR3 nucleotides read TGTGCCAGCAGCTTAGTGGGACAGGGGGCAGATACGCAGTATTTT. This sequence joins TRBV7-8 and TRBJ2-3; TRBD1 matches 11 bases. The CDR3 loop spans 15 amino acids. J was trimmed by 4 bases and V by 1 base; bases with no gene match: 1. The V gene's germline CDR1 is SGHVS and CDR2 FQNEAQ. The full variable domain, completed using reference TRBV7-8 and TRBJ2-3, is GAGVSQSPRYKVAKRGQDVALRCDPISGHVSLFWYQQALGQGPEFLTYFQNEAQLDKSGLPSDRFFAERPEGSVSTLKIQRTQQEDSAVYLCASSLVGQGADTQYFGPGTRLTVL.

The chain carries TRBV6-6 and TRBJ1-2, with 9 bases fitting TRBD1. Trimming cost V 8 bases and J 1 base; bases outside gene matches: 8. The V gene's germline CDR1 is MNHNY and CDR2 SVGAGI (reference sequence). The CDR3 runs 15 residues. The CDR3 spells CASVPDRGYNYGYTF. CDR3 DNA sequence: TGTGCCAGCGTGCCGGACAGGGGATATAACTATGGCTACACCTTC.

The CDR3 here is CAIRDWQGTLPSSGANVLTF. The CDR3 DNA sequence: TGTGCCATCAGGGACTGGCAGGGGACCCTTCCCAGCTCTGGGGCCAACGTCCTGACTTTC. The chain has TRBV10-3 and TRBJ2-6; D is perhaps TRBD1 (6 bases). Germline V gene lookup returns CDR1 ENHRY and CDR2 SYGVKD. The CDR3 loop spans 20 amino acids. Trimming cost V 6 bases and J 0 bases, with 24 bases left between them.

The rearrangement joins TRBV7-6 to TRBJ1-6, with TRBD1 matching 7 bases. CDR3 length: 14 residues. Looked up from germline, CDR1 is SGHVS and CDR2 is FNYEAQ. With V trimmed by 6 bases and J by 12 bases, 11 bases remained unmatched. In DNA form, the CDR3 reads TGTGCCAGCAGTTCGACAGGGTCCGAGGGACCCCTCCACTTT. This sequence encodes CASSSTGSEGPLHF.

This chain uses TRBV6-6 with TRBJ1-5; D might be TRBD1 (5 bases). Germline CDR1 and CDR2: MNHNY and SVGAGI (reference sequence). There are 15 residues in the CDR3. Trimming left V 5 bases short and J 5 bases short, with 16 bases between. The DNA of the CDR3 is TGTGCCAGCAGTCAGGGAGTAAGAGGCGATCAGCCCCAGCATTTT. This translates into CASSQGVRGDQPQHF.

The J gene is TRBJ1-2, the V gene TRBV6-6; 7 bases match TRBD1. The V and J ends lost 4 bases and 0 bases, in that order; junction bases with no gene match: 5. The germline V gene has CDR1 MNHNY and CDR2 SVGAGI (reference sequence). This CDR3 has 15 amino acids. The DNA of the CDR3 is TGTGCCAGCAGTTCCGGACAGGCTACTAACTATGGCTACACCTTC. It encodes CASSSGQATNYGYTF.

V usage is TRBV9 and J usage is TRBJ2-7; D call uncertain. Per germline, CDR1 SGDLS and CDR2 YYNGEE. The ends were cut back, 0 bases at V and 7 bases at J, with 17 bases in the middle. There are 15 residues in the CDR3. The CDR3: CASSVEIDDRGEQYF. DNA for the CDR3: TGTGCCAGCAGCGTAGAGATCGACGATAGAGGAGAGCAGTACTTC.

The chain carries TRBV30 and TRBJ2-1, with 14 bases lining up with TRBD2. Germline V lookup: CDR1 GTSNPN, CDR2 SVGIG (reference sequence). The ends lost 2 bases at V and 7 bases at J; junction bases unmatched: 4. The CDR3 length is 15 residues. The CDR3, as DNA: TGTGCCTGGAGTCGCGGGACTAGCGGGGGAAATGAGCAGTTCTTC. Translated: CAWSRGTSGGNEQFF.

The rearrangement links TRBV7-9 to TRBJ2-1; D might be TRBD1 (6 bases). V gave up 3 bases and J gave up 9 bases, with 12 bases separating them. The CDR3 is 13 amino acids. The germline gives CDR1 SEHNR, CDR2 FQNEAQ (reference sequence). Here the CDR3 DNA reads TGTGCCAGCAGCTTTCAGGGGATGGCTGAGCAGTTCTTC. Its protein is CASSFQGMAEQFF.

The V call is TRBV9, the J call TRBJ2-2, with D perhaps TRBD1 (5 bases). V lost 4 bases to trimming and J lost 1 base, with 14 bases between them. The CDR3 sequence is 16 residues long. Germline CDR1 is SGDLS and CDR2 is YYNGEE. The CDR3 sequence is CASSPQTDLNTGELFF. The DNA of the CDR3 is TGTGCCAGCAGCCCCCAGACAGACCTGAACACCGGGGAGCTGTTTTTT.

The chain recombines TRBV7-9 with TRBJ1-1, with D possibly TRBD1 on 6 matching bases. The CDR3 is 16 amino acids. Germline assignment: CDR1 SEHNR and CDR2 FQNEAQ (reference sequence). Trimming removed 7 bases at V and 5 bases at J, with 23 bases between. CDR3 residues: CASTLSGGHRETEAFF. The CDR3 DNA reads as TGTGCCAGCACGCTTTCCGGGGGGCATAGGGAGACTGAAGCTTTCTTT. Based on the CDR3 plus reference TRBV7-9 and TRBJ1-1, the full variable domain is DTGVSQNPRHKITKRGQNVTFRCDPISEHNRLYWYRQTLGQGPEFLTYFQNEAQLEKSRLLSDRFSAERPKGSFSTLEIQRTEQGDSAMYLCASTLSGGHRETEAFFGQGTRLTVV.

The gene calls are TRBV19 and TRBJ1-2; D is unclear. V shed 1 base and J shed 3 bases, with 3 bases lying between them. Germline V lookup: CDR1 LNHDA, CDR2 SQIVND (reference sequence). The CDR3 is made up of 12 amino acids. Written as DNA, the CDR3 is TGTGCCAGTAGTATAGGCGACTATGGCTACACCTTC. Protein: CASSIGDYGYTF.

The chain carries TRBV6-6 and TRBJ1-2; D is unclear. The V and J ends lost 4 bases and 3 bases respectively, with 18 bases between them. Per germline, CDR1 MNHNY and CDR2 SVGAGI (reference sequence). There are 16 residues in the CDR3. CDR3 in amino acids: CASSSTATDSDYGYTF. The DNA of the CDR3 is TGTGCCAGCAGTTCAACCGCGACTGACTCCGACTATGGCTACACCTTC.

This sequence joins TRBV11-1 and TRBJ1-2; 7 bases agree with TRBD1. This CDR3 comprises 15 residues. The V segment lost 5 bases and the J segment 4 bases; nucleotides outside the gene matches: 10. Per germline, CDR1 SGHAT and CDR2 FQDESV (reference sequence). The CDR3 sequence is CASSLGTAEFYGYTF. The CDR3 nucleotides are TGTGCCAGCAGCCTTGGGACAGCCGAGTTCTATGGCTACACCTTC.